Only a few counts were recorded for the clone carrying this TCR beta chain. As yet, its antigen is unknown. Trimming removed 5 bases from V and 3 bases from J; junction bases left unmatched: 3. Germline-derived CDR1 and CDR2 are SEHNR and FQNEAQ (reference sequence). The CDR3 consists of 16 residues. The data were obtained in a study of human T cells and chemical hapten exposure. Regarding the study as a whole: TCRs at high frequency, those above 1 in 1000, did not change with DPC sensitization.

Noted time point: pre-sensitization, week 0. This sample's treatment: therapeutic diphenylcyclopropenone sensitization with weekly scalp DPC. Alopecia patients between 18 and 70 years old and suitable for DPC were used as donors. TCRdb re-called the RACE reads through MiXCR, storing one row per CDR3 protein. The sample shows under 100,000 distinct CDR3 sequences, around 8.8% of them seen only once. The sequencing here drew on whole blood, taken in connection with sensitization to the hapten diphenylcyclopropenone (DPC). V and J are TRBV7-9 and TRBJ1-6; 11 nucleotides match TRBD1. The source of this sequence is a man aged 40-55 years with alopecia areata. Some clones in this sample may be carry-over from other donors' samples. CDR3 coding DNA: TGTGCCAGCAGCCCCGGGACAGGGGGCTATAATTCACCCCTCCACTTT. This encodes CASSPGTGGYNSPLHF.